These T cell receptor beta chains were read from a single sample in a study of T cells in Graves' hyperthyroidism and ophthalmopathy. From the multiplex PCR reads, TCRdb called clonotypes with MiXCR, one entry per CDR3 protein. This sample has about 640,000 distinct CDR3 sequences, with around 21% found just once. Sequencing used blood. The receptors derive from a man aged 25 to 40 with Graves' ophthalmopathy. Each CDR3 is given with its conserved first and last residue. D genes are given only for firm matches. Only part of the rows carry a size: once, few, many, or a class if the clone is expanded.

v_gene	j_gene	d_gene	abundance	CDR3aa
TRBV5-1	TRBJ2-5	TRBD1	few	CASSTGQGRAETQYF
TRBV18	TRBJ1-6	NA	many	CASSPPNSYNSPLHF
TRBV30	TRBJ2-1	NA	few	CAWNPVAGGQFF
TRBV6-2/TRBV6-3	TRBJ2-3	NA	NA	CASSYSAYSDTQYF
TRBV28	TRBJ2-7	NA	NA	CASSPNRNEQYF
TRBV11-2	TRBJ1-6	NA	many	CASSLGDNGNSPLHF
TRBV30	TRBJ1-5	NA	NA	CAWREAGQGSNQPQHF
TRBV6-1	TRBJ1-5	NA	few	CASRPLRQSGNQPQHF
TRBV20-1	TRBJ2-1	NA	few	CSAPKGGATYNEQFF
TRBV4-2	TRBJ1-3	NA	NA	CASSQDTNSGNTIYF
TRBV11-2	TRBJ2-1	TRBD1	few	CASSLAQGVGNEQFF
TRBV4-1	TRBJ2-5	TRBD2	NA	CASSQVAGEQETQYF
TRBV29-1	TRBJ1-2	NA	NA	CSVRGLGGYTF
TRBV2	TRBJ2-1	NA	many	CASSEAEFEERVKQFF
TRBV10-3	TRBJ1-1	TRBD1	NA	CAISGTVLDTEAFF